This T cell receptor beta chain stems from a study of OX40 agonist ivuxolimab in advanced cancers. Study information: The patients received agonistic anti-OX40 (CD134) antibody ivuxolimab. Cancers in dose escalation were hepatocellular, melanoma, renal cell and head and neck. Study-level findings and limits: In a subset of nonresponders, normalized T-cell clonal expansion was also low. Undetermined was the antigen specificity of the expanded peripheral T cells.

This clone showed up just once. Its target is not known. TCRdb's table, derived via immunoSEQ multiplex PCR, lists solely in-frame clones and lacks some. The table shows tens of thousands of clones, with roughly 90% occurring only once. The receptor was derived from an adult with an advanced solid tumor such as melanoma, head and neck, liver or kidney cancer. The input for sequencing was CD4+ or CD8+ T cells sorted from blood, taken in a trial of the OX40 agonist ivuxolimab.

CDR3 DNA: TGCGCCAGCAGCTTGGGGGACCAGCTGGACCACACCTTC. It is translated as CASSLGDQLDHTF. The rearrangement links TRBV5-1 to TRBJ1-2; D perhaps matches TRBD1 (5 bases). V was shortened by 0 bases and J by 12 bases, with 15 bases between the two germline ends. There are 13 residues in the CDR3. Germline V gene data show CDR1 as SGHRS and CDR2 as YFSETQ.